Shown below are 5 T cell receptor beta chains from a single sample sequenced in a study of tumor and adjacent non-tumor tissue in lung cancer. No cell sorting was done before RNA was extracted from the tissue. Distant lung tissue was collected more than 3 cm away from the tumor edge. Three rounds of nested PCR, following a modified ARM-PCR protocol, produced the TCRbeta library. MiXCR, run by TCRdb on the multiplex PCR reads, gives a single entry per CDR3 protein. This repertoire shows some 100,000 distinct CDR3 sequences, 55% to 65% found once; its top ten account for less than 20%. The sequenced sample consisted of distant non-tumor lung tissue. These TCRs come from a young man with non-small cell lung cancer.

About this clonotype: The conserved closing phenylalanine or tryptophan is absent in this CDR3, likely reflecting a read error. The genes are TRBV20-1 and TRBJ2-5; no reliable D call. Per germline, CDR1 DFQATT and CDR2 SNEGSKA (reference sequence). Deletions cut 7 bases from V and 4 bases from J, with 19 bases between. The CDR3 has 14 amino acids. CDR3 DNA sequence: TGCAGTGTTCCAATCGGTCGTCTCCTAGAGACCCAGTACTCC. Translation: CSVPIGRLLETQYS.

To note about this clonotype: Since the CDR3 does not end with the conserved phenylalanine or tryptophan, this likely comes from a read error. The chain carries TRBV4-3 and TRBJ1-1; 9 nucleotides match TRBD1. The CDR3 length is 15 residues. In germline, CDR1 is LGHNA, CDR2 YSLEER. In DNA, the CDR3 is TGCGCCAGCAACCAATCGGGACAGGGATATACTGAAGCTTTCTTA. Translating it yields CASNQSGQGYTEAFL.

As regards this clonotype: One end of the junction varies from germline; a read error may be responsible. The chain couples TRBV29-1 to TRBJ1-2; maybe TRBD1 (6 bases). The germline V gene encodes CDR1 SQVTM and CDR2 ANQGSEA. The CDR3 consists of 15 residues. CDR3 bases: TGCAGCGTTGATATGGCAGGGGCGATCGTGGGAGGCTACACTTTC. This gives the protein CSVDMAGAIVGGYTF.

This chain links TRBV29-1 with TRBJ1-2; D may be TRBD1 (6 bases). This CDR3 is 13 amino acids long. Germline V gene sequence: CDR1 SQVTM, CDR2 ANQGSEA. Trimming cost V 8 bases and J 12 bases, with 25 bases left between them. CDR3 residues: CSTPDSRVYSNTF. In DNA, the CDR3 is TGCAGCACTCCGGACAGTCGGGTGTATAGCAACACCTTC.

About this clonotype itself: This may be a read error: a much more frequent sequence differs by one nucleotide. The chain's CDR3 is CAGSILTGGSSYNEQFF. DNA of the CDR3: TGTGCCGGCAGCATCTTGACAGGGGGGTCCTCCTACAATGAGCAGTTCTTC. This chain links TRBV11-2 with TRBJ2-1; 9 nucleotides align to TRBD1. In germline, CDR1 is SGHAT, CDR2 FQNNGV. The CDR3 runs to 17 residues.